Shown below are 21 T cell receptor beta chains from a single sample sequenced in a study of immune evolution from preneoplasia to lung adenocarcinoma. Profiling relied on immunoSEQ multiplex PCR, and the TCRdb table lists in-frame clones only, not all of them. The sample includes 15,000 to 20,000 clones, about 88% of them seen just once. The sequenced sample was FFPE invasive lung adenocarcinoma tissue. The receptors were gathered from a person aged 65 to 85 with invasive lung adenocarcinoma.

This chain joins TRBV7-9 and TRBJ1-4; TRBD1 aligns across 12 bases. V was pared by 4 bases and J by 7 bases, with 7 bases of the junction left unmatched. The germline CDR1 and CDR2 sequences are SEHNR and FQNEAQ (reference sequence). This CDR3 has 16 residues. The CDR3 nucleotides are TGTGCCAGCAGCTCCGGGACAGGGGGCGGAATTGAAAAACTGTTTTTT. Translated, it gives CASSSGTGGGIEKLFF.

The chain combines TRBV6-5 with TRBJ2-4; tentatively, D is TRBD2 (5 bases). The CDR3 has 13 residues. The germline CDR1 and CDR2 sequences are MNHEY and SVGAGI. V was trimmed by 6 bases and J by 2 bases, leaving 8 bases between them. The CDR3 DNA reads as TGTGCCAGCAGCGAGGGTTCCAAAAACATTCAGTACTTC. This codes for CASSEGSKNIQYF.

This clone was seen a handful of times. The chain recombines TRBV5-1 with TRBJ2-2, with D maybe TRBD1 (5 bases). V lost 0 bases and J 6 bases, leaving 15 bases between the germline ends. Germline CDR1 SGHRS, CDR2 YFSETQ. This CDR3 has 16 residues. The CDR3 region is CASSLVGQGQAGELFF. The CDR3 region has the DNA TGCGCCAGCAGCTTGGTGGGGCAGGGTCAAGCCGGGGAGCTGTTTTTT. Full variable domain (missing parts from reference TRBV5-1 and TRBJ2-2): KAGVTQTPRYLIKTRGQQVTLSCSPISGHRSVSWYQQTPGQGLQFLFEYFSETQRNKGNFPGRFSGRQFSNSRSEMNVSTLELGDSALYLCASSLVGQGQAGELFFGEGSRLTVL.

The table lists this clone with a few counts. This sequence joins TRBV28 and TRBJ1-5, with no clear D. CDR1 and CDR2 from the germline V gene are MDHEN and SYDVKM. The CDR3 runs 17 residues. V was pared by 4 bases and J by 1 base, with 17 bases between. Here the CDR3 reads CASSSRGPLGSNQPQHF. Here the CDR3 DNA reads TGTGCCAGCAGTTCCCGTGGGCCCCTTGGGAGCAATCAGCCCCAGCATTTT.

There are a few counts of this clone. The V gene is TRBV5-1, the J gene TRBJ2-1, with 8 bases fitting TRBD2. Germline V gene sequence: CDR1 SGHRS, CDR2 YFSETQ. Losses at the gene ends were 4 bases for V and 4 bases for J; bases not matched to a gene: 7. This CDR3 region has 15 residues. Here the CDR3 reads CASSPPTSGYNEQFF. The CDR3, as DNA: TGCGCCAGCAGCCCGCCCACTAGCGGATACAATGAGCAGTTCTTC.

The V and J genes are TRBV5-8 and TRBJ2-7, with 10 nucleotides matching TRBD2. The CDR3 totals 14 residues. The germline V gene has CDR1 SGHTS and CDR2 YDEGEE. Unmatched junction bases numbered 9, after V lost 6 bases and J lost 6 bases. The CDR3 sequence is CASNPGVAGGEQYF. Here the CDR3 DNA reads TGTGCCAGCAACCCGGGGGTAGCGGGAGGCGAGCAGTACTTC.

This rearrangement joins TRBV28 to TRBJ1-5; tentative D call: TRBD1 (6 bases). Trimming removed 6 bases at V and 6 bases at J, with 15 bases between. Germline V gene lookup returns CDR1 MDHEN and CDR2 SYDVKM. The CDR3 is 14 residues long. CDR3: CASRLRGTSQPQHF. The CDR3 coding sequence is TGTGCCAGCAGACTCAGGGGTACGAGTCAGCCCCAGCATTTT. The full variable domain, its missing parts supplied by reference TRBV28 and TRBJ1-5, is DVKVTQSSRYLVKRTGEKVFLECVQDMDHENMFWYRQDPGLGLRLIYFSYDVKMKEKGDIPEGYSVSREKKERFSLILESASTNQTSMYLCASRLRGTSQPQHFGDGTRLSIL.

The count of this clone is one. V is TRBV29-1 and J is TRBJ1-1; D is possibly TRBD1 (5 bases). This CDR3 comprises 13 residues. V lost 3 bases and J lost 3, with 11 bases in between. Germline V CDR1 and CDR2: SQVTM, ANQGSEA. In nucleotides, the CDR3 is TGCAGCGTTGATAGGGGCGTCGACACTGAAGCTTTCTTT. It specifies CSVDRGVDTEAFF.

This chain connects TRBV30 to TRBJ2-2; D may be TRBD2 (6 bases). Germline CDR1 reads GTSNPN; CDR2 reads SVGIG (reference sequence). The CDR3 extends over 18 amino acids. V lost 0 bases and J lost 1, with 18 bases in between. The CDR3 here is CAWSVYNLRDLNTGELFF. CDR3 sequence (DNA): TGTGCCTGGAGTGTATACAACCTCCGGGACTTGAACACCGGGGAGCTGTTTTTT.

The chain couples TRBV4-1 to TRBJ1-2, with TRBD1 matching over 7 bases. This CDR3 spans 16 amino acids. The trim removed 0 bases at V and 3 bases at J, leaving 7 bases unmatched. Germline CDR1 and CDR2: MGHRA and YSYEKL. The CDR3: CASSQEGTATYYGYTF. The CDR3 region has the DNA TGCGCCAGCAGCCAAGAAGGGACAGCGACATACTATGGCTACACCTTC.

The gene calls are TRBV30 and TRBJ1-1; D gene ambiguous. Germline loops: CDR1 GTSNPN, CDR2 SVGIG (reference sequence). The CDR3 covers 13 residues. Between the trimmed V and J ends, which lost 5 bases and 4 bases, there was a span of 14 bases. CDR3 nucleotides: TGTGCCTGGGATCTCGGGCCGGGCACTGAAGCTTTCTTT. Translating it yields CAWDLGPGTEAFF.

The rearrangement joins TRBV2 to TRBJ2-2, with 9 bases aligning to TRBD1. The CDR3 contains 16 residues. V gave up 6 bases and J gave up 1 base; unmatched junction bases: 6. The germline gives CDR1 SNHLY, CDR2 FYNNEI. Written as DNA, the CDR3 is TGTGCCAGCAGAGCTAGGGGACAGGGGAACACCGGGGAGCTGTTTTTT. Translation: CASRARGQGNTGELFF.

CDR3 coding DNA: TGTGCCACGAAACGGGGGGGTAGCACAGATACGCAGTATTTT. Protein product: CATKRGGSTDTQYF. The chain links TRBV7-2 to TRBJ2-3, with 8 bases identical to TRBD2. This CDR3 is 14 amino acids long. Losses at the gene ends were 10 bases for V and 0 bases for J; bases not matched to a gene: 6. Looked up from germline, CDR1 is SGHTA and CDR2 is FQGNSA.

CDR3 DNA sequence: TGTGCCAGCAAAACGGCGGGACTAGCGGTTGTTACGCAGTATTTT. This codes for CASKTAGLAVVTQYF. The chain joins TRBV7-2 to TRBJ2-3; 11 bases match TRBD2. Germline loops: CDR1 SGHTA, CDR2 FQGNSA. Trimming took 7 bases from V and 8 from J; bases not matched to a gene: 11. This CDR3 spans 15 amino acids.

The chain is built from TRBV6-6 and TRBJ1-2, with D possibly matching TRBD1 (5 bases). The ends were cut back, 4 bases at V and 2 bases at J, with 14 bases in the middle. The length of the CDR3 is 15 residues. From germline, CDR1 is MNHNY and CDR2 SVGAGI (reference sequence). CDR3 DNA sequence: TGTGCCAGCAGTTCGTCGGAGGGGCGGAACTATGGCTACACCTTC. This sequence encodes CASSSSEGRNYGYTF.

The chain carries TRBV10-3 and TRBJ1-4; 9 nucleotides match TRBD1. The CDR3 spans 14 residues. CDR1 ENHRY and CDR2 SYGVKD come from the germline V gene. The V and J ends lost 8 bases and 5 bases, in that order; junction bases with no gene match: 6. Here the CDR3 reads CAIGGGQGNEKLFF. In nucleotides, the CDR3 is TGTGCCATCGGGGGAGGACAGGGGAATGAAAAACTGTTTTTT.

V is TRBV11-2 and J is TRBJ2-3; TRBD2 matches 8 bases. The CDR3 spans 15 residues. Unmatched junction bases numbered 4, after V lost 1 base and J lost 4 bases. Germline V gives CDR1 SGHAT, CDR2 FQNNGV. For the CDR3, the DNA is TGTGCCAGCAGCTTAGCGGGAGGGGTAGCAGATACGCAGTATTTT. Protein: CASSLAGGVADTQYF. Filled out from reference TRBV11-2 and TRBJ2-3, the complete variable domain reads EAGVAQSPRYKIIEKRQSVAFWCNPISGHATLYWYQQILGQGPKLLIQFQNNGVVDDSQLPKDRFSAERLKGVDSTLKIQPAKLEDSAVYLCASSLAGGVADTQYFGPGTRLTVL.

The chain is built from TRBV29-1 and TRBJ2-3; no definite D call. This CDR3 contains 13 residues. V lost 6 bases and J 1 base, leaving 11 bases between the germline ends. CDR1 is SQVTM and CDR2 is ANQGSEA in the germline V gene. The CDR3 spells CSVIITGTDTQYF. CDR3 coding DNA: TGCAGCGTGATAATTACGGGCACAGATACGCAGTATTTT.

The chain uses TRBV27 and TRBJ2-5, with D perhaps assigned TRBD1 or TRBD2 (5 bases each). Looked up from germline, CDR1 is MNHEY and CDR2 is SMNVEV (reference sequence). With 5 bases removed from V and 2 bases from J, the gap between germline ends came to 18 bases. The CDR3 runs to 16 residues. The CDR3 is CASSPRGTEIQETQYF. As DNA, the CDR3 is TGTGCCAGCAGTCCCCGAGGGACGGAAATTCAAGAGACCCAGTACTTC.

The rearrangement joins TRBV6-1 to TRBJ2-7; the match to TRBD2 covers 11 bases. The CDR3 has 18 residues. The V gene's germline CDR1 is MNHNS and CDR2 SASEGT. Losses at the gene ends were 4 bases for V and 7 bases for J; bases not matched to a gene: 18. CDR3 loop: CASSASSGRAVSSGEQYF. CDR3 nucleotide sequence: TGTGCCAGCAGTGCCAGTAGCGGGAGGGCAGTTAGTTCGGGTGAGCAGTACTTC.

This clone was counted between two and nine times. V and J are TRBV20-1 and TRBJ2-7; D remains unclear. Per the germline V gene, CDR1 is DFQATT and CDR2 is SNEGSKA (reference sequence). The CDR3 runs 10 residues. The CDR3 reads CSPKSYEQYF. DNA for the CDR3: TGCAGCCCAAAGTCTTACGAGCAGTACTTC.